This TCR beta chain was identified in a study of PD-1 blockade in classical Hodgkin lymphoma. Sample time point: cycle 4 day 1 (C4D1), after five to seven weeks of nivolumab. Relapse was seen in all patients after autologous stem cell transplantation, and brentuximab vedotin exposure was variable. Best outcomes ranged across complete response, partial response and progressive disease. A note on this clone: The antigen is not known.

Points from the study as a whole: A significant rise in TCR diversity was seen by C4D1 for CD4+ cells but not for CD8+ cells. Repertoire differences lack defined causes, possibly disease activity or prior therapy. In newly diagnosed patients, baseline TCR diversity was reportedly below that of healthy donors.

The CDR3 covers 16 residues. Losses at the gene ends were 2 bases for V and 5 bases for J; bases not matched to a gene: 13. CDR1 GTSNPN and CDR2 SVGIG come from the germline V gene (reference sequence). Produced via immunoSEQ multiplex PCR; TCRdb's table is partial and in-frame only. The sample lists over 85,000 clones; about 92% were seen once. The chain carries TRBV30 and TRBJ1-2, with 8 positions matching TRBD1. The sequences come from peripheral blood mononuclear cells (PBMCs), collected before the fourth cycle of nivolumab. This TCR came from a human donor with classical Hodgkin lymphoma. The CDR3 loop is CAWSKSRDRPQYGYTF. The DNA for the CDR3 is TGTGCCTGGAGTAAGTCCCGGGACAGGCCCCAATATGGCTACACCTTC.